This entry features one T cell receptor (beta chain) sequence. What it recognizes is unknown. Use of 60 Vbeta and 13 Jbeta primers characterized the PCR. TCRdb's copy holds only in-frame clones and misses some; the assay was immunoSEQ multiplex PCR. Of about 120,000 clones listed, less than 80% are singletons. The CDR3 sequence is 16 residues long. V lost 8 bases and J 0 bases, leaving 17 bases between the germline ends. Germline V gives CDR1 SNHLY, CDR2 FYNNEI. This sample is drawn from a study of cytomegalovirus exposure and HLA in healthy donors. Notes on the study in general: Later on, analysis showed that most CMV-associated TCR beta chains appeared to be HLA-restricted. Highly shared variants forming one cluster were likely a sequencing artifact.

This chain links TRBV2 with TRBJ2-1, with D unclear. The source material was PBMCs. The sequence was obtained from a woman aged 50 to 60 in good health and CMV-seronegative. The CDR3 region has the DNA TGTGCCAGCCTGGTGAGTCAGGCCTCCTCCTACAATGAGCAGTTCTTC. It yields the protein CASLVSQASSYNEQFF.